Shown below are 28 T cell receptor beta chains from a single sample sequenced in a study of monozygotic twins with inflammatory bowel disease. TCRdb reprocessed the 5' RACE reads and reports one entry per CDR3 protein, with no DNA. Found here are about 380,000 distinct CDR3 sequences; the top ten clones hold approximately 2.4%. Source material: blood. The receptors derive from a human donor with ulcerative colitis or Crohn's disease, or a healthy co-twin of an affected twin (not recorded which).

The chain couples TRBV12-3 or TRBV12-4 to TRBJ2-5; no DNA is available, so the TRBD2 call from TCRdb remains unchecked. This CDR3 contains 12 residues. CDR3 region: CASSRGLAAQYF.

This sequence joins TRBV5-1 and TRBJ2-7; the D gene TCRdb calls, TRBD1, cannot be checked with no DNA. CDR1 and CDR2 from the germline V gene are SGHRS and YFSETQ. This CDR3 is 15 amino acids long. The CDR3 is CASSLGGTPTYEQYF.

This sequence joins TRBV12-3 or TRBV12-4 and TRBJ1-1. The CDR3 totals 17 residues. The CDR3 protein is CASSLVRLTRWSTEAFF.

The chain carries TRBV11-2 and TRBJ2-1; TCRdb lists TRBD2, though no DNA is available to test this call. CDR1 is SGHAT and CDR2 is FQNNGV in the germline V gene. The CDR3 extends over 15 amino acids. This CDR3 is CASSPSGGRLGEQFF.

The chain recombines TRBV6-1 with TRBJ2-1; TCRdb designates TRBD1, a call that cannot be tested without DNA. The germline CDR1 and CDR2 sequences are MNHNS and SASEGT. The CDR3 sequence is 15 residues long. CDR3 residues: CASSRDRGAYNEQFF.

The gene calls are TRBV5-1 and TRBJ2-1. This CDR3 contains 13 residues. Germline-derived CDR1 and CDR2 are SGHRS and YFSETQ. CDR3 amino acids: CASSWQGINEQFF.

The chain recombines TRBV20-1 with TRBJ2-1. The germline V gene has CDR1 DFQATT and CDR2 SNEGSKA (reference sequence). The CDR3 covers 13 residues. CDR3 residues: CSARDRSYNEQFF.

The chain joins TRBV5-1 to TRBJ1-3. The CDR3 spans 13 residues. CDR1 and CDR2 (germline): SGHRS, YFSETQ. The CDR3 loop is CASSFGQKDTIYF.

The genes are TRBV5-4 and TRBJ2-3; no DNA is available, so the TRBD2 call from TCRdb remains unchecked. The CDR3 has 16 residues. Germline V lookup: CDR1 SGHNT, CDR2 YYREEE (reference sequence). CDR3 residues: CASSRGLAGATDTQYF.

CDR3 sequence reads: CASSLVATRPNEKLFF. V gene TRBV7-2 combines with J gene TRBJ1-4. This CDR3 comprises 16 residues. CDR1 SGHTA and CDR2 FQGNSA come from the germline V gene.

The chain joins TRBV18 to TRBJ1-4. Germline V lookup: CDR1 KGHSH, CDR2 LQKENI. This CDR3 is 15 amino acids long. The CDR3 sequence: CASSPPRQRNEKLFF. The whole variable domain, filled in from reference TRBV18 and TRBJ1-4, reads NAGVMQNPRHLVRRRGQEARLRCSPMKGHSHVYWYRQLPEEGLKFMVYLQKENIIDESGMPKERFSAEFPKEGPSILRIQQVVRGDSAAYFCASSPPRQRNEKLFFGSGTQLSVL.

The genes are TRBV4-3 and TRBJ2-3; absent DNA, TCRdb's TRBD2 call cannot be checked. The CDR3 runs to 17 residues. Germline CDR1 and CDR2: LGHNA and YSLEER. The CDR3: CASSQDPVSGGSDTQYF.

The chain has TRBV7-3 and TRBJ2-1; there is no DNA to check the TCRdb D call of TRBD1. The CDR3 contains 15 residues. CDR1 is SGHTA, CDR2 FQGTGA, per germline. This chain's CDR3 is CASSRGTGDYNEQFF.

The genes are TRBV6-2 or TRBV6-3 and TRBJ1-1; absent DNA, TCRdb's TRBD1 call cannot be checked. The CDR3 extends over 13 amino acids. Germline V gene lookup returns CDR1 MNHEY and CDR2 SVGEGT. CDR3 in amino acids: CASEDRVNTEAFF.

This chain uses TRBV10-3 with TRBJ1-4. The CDR3 runs 14 residues. Germline V gives CDR1 ENHRY, CDR2 SYGVKD. The chain's CDR3 is CAISQGLANEKLFF.

The genes are TRBV7-2 and TRBJ1-1. Looked up from germline, CDR1 is SGHTA and CDR2 is FQGNSA. The CDR3 has 14 residues. The CDR3 sequence is CASSLIVSNTEAFF.

This chain joins TRBV7-8 and TRBJ2-5; the TCRdb call, TRBD2, lacks DNA for checking. This CDR3 spans 16 amino acids. Looked up from germline, CDR1 is SGHVS and CDR2 is FQNEAQ. The CDR3 reads CASSLRTSGGAETQYF.

The rearrangement links TRBV29-1 to TRBJ1-1; without DNA, the TCRdb call of TRBD1 cannot be checked. The germline V gene has CDR1 SQVTM and CDR2 ANQGSEA. CDR3 length: 18 amino acids. CDR3 amino acids: CSVDQGVMWNVENTEAFF.

The chain employs TRBV7-6 and TRBJ2-3; TCRdb's assignment of TRBD1 cannot be checked, as there is no DNA. The CDR3 totals 16 residues. CDR1 SGHVS and CDR2 FNYEAQ come from the germline V gene. This CDR3 is CASSFGQLPSTDTQYF. Combining the CDR3 with reference TRBV7-6 and TRBJ2-3 gives the whole variable domain GAGVSQSPRYKVTKRGQDVALRCDPISGHVSLYWYRQALGQGPEFLTYFNYEAQQDKSGLPNDRFSAERPEGSISTLTIQRTEQRDSAMYRCASSFGQLPSTDTQYFGPGTRLTVL.

The chain carries TRBV11-1 and TRBJ2-3. CDR1 SGHAT and CDR2 FQDESV come from the germline V gene (reference sequence). The CDR3 loop spans 15 amino acids. This chain's CDR3 is CASSRDGATTDTQYF.

The genes are TRBV6-5 and TRBJ2-7; TCRdb reports TRBD2, a call that lacks DNA to check it against. The CDR3 is 17 residues long. From germline, CDR1 is MNHEY and CDR2 SVGAGI. CDR3 protein: CASSTGIMGGPTYEQYF.

V and J are TRBV7-2 and TRBJ2-1; absent DNA, TCRdb's TRBD1 call cannot be checked. The CDR3 runs 17 residues. Germline V gives CDR1 SGHTA, CDR2 FQGNSA. The CDR3 is CASSFSRGLNSYNEQFF.

This rearrangement joins TRBV7-2 to TRBJ1-2; TCRdb's D call of TRBD1 is untestable without DNA. Germline CDR1 and CDR2: SGHTA and FQGNSA. The CDR3 runs to 13 residues. The CDR3 is CASSPPVNYGYTF.

The genes are TRBV27 and TRBJ1-1. Germline V gives CDR1 MNHEY, CDR2 SMNVEV (reference sequence). The CDR3 is 13 residues long. CDR3 residues: CASRPDGNTEAFF.

The CDR3 here is CASRPGQITGELFF. The chain combines TRBV25-1 with TRBJ2-2; there is no DNA to check the TCRdb D call of TRBD1. Germline CDR1 is MGHDK and CDR2 is SYGVNS. The CDR3 is made up of 14 amino acids. Filled out from reference TRBV25-1 and TRBJ2-2, the complete variable domain reads EADIYQTPRYLVIGTGKKITLECSQTMGHDKMYWYQQDPGMELHLIHYSYGVNSTEKGDLSSESTVSRIRTEHFPLTLESARPSHTSQYLCASRPGQITGELFFGEGSRLTVL.

V is TRBV9 and J is TRBJ1-5; TCRdb's assignment of TRBD1 cannot be checked, as there is no DNA. Germline V gene data show CDR1 as SGDLS and CDR2 as YYNGEE. The CDR3 covers 15 residues. The CDR3 reads CASSVRQGSNQPQHF.

The V call is TRBV4-3, the J call TRBJ1-2; TCRdb's D call, TRBD1, is unchecked because there is no DNA. CDR1 LGHNA and CDR2 YSLEER come from the germline V gene. This CDR3 contains 12 residues. The CDR3 protein is CASSQGTGRYTF.

The chain couples TRBV7-2 to TRBJ2-3. The CDR3 sequence is 13 residues long. Germline assignment: CDR1 SGHTA and CDR2 FQGNSA. CDR3 in amino acids: CASSPSLEDTQYF.